The rows below give T cell receptor beta chains drawn from one sample of a study of Graves' ophthalmopathy and Graves' hyperthyroidism. TCRdb analysed the multiplex PCR reads with MiXCR anew, one entry per CDR3 protein. Of hundreds of thousands of distinct CDR3 sequences in the sample, over 20% were seen once. The sequenced sample was peripheral blood. The receptors derive from a young woman with stable Graves' hyperthyroidism. CDR3s include the opening cysteine and the closing phenylalanine or tryptophan. Each record gives: V gene, J gene, D gene, clone size, CDR3 length, CDR3 DNA, CDR3 protein. D genes are given only for firm matches. Clone sizes are given selectively: once, few, many, or a class where the clone is expanded.

TRBV20-1	TRBJ1-2	TRBD1	.	12	TGCAGTGCCGAGGGACAGTTTTATGGCTACACCTTC	CSAEGQFYGYTF
TRBV7-2	TRBJ2-5	.	many	14	TGTGCCAGCAGCCAGACAGGCGGACAAGAGACCCAGTACTTC	CASSQTGGQETQYF
TRBV6-2/TRBV6-3	TRBJ1-5	TRBD1	many	17	TGTGCCAGCAGTTCCGCTGGGAGGACAGGGGAGGTTCAGCCCCAGCATTTT	CASSSAGRTGEVQPQHF
TRBV5-1	TRBJ2-7	.	many	15	TGCGCCAGCAGCTTGTCGGGGAGCACAACCTACGAGCAGTACTTC	CASSLSGSTTYEQYF
TRBV10-3	TRBJ1-1	.	many	14	TGTGCCATCAGTGAGGGAAGGGTGAACACTGAAGCTTTCTTT	CAISEGRVNTEAFF
TRBV5-5	TRBJ2-5	.	many	12	TGTGCCAGCAGTACAGATCAAGAGACCCAGTACTTC	CASSTDQETQYF
TRBV5-1	TRBJ1-6	.	many	17	TGCGCCAGCAGCTTGGCCCCGGCGGGGCAGGGTAATTCACCCCTCCACTTT	CASSLAPAGQGNSPLHF
TRBV12-3/TRBV12-4	TRBJ1-5	.	.	13	TGTGCCAGCGGTACGGCTGACAATCAGCCCCAGCATTTT	CASGTADNQPQHF
TRBV7-8	TRBJ1-1	.	many	15	TGTGCCAGCAGCAGATACAGGGACGAGGACACTGAAGCTTTCTTT	CASSRYRDEDTEAFF
TRBV20-1	TRBJ1-1	TRBD1	many	13	TGCAGTGCTTCAAACAGGGGAAACGCTGAAGCTTTCTTT	CSASNRGNAEAFF
TRBV7-2	TRBJ1-2	.	.	15	TGTGCCAGCAGCTTAGGGTTTTTCAGGGCCCATGGCTACACCTTC	CASSLGFFRAHGYTF
TRBV6-4	TRBJ2-7	.	.	12	TGTGCCAGCCTTGGCTTTGCCTACGAGCAGTACTTC	CASLGFAYEQYF
TRBV12-3/TRBV12-4	TRBJ2-2	.	many	12	TGTGCCAGCAGTTTCCCATCCGGGGAGCTGTTTTTT	CASSFPSGELFF
TRBV29-1	TRBJ1-1	.	many	14	TGCAGCGTTAGAGTGGGGGGGGCGTACACTGAAGCTTTCTTT	CSVRVGGAYTEAFF
TRBV4-3	TRBJ2-7	TRBD1	.	15	TGCGCCAGCAGCCAAGACGACAGGGGCTCCTACGAGCAGTACTTC	CASSQDDRGSYEQYF
TRBV28	TRBJ1-2	.	many	12	TGTGCCAGCAGAGGGACCCCATATGGCTACACCTTC	CASRGTPYGYTF
TRBV6-5	TRBJ2-5	TRBD2	many	15	TGTGCCAGCAGCCTACTAGCGGGAGAAGTAGAGACCCAGTACTTC	CASSLLAGEVETQYF
TRBV6-1	TRBJ1-5	TRBD1	many	15	TGTGCCAGCAGGGGGACAGGGCGTAGCAATCAGCCCCAGCATTTT	CASRGTGRSNQPQHF
TRBV6-5	TRBJ2-4	TRBD2	.	15	TGTGCCAGCAGTTCCCCGGCGGGAGGGAGGAACATTCAGTACTTC	CASSSPAGGRNIQYF
TRBV12-5	TRBJ1-1	.	.	14	TGTGCTAGTGGAAAGGGCAGGGGAGCCACTGAAGCTTTCTTT	CASGKGRGATEAFF
TRBV12-3/TRBV12-4	TRBJ2-2	TRBD2	few	15	TGTGCCAGCAGTTGGACTAGCGGGGGGACCGGGGAGCTGTGTTTT	CASSWTSGGTGELCF
TRBV28	TRBJ2-5	TRBD2	once	14	TGTGCCAGCAGCAGACTAGCGTTTCAAGAGACCCAGTACTTC	CASSRLAFQETQYF
TRBV6-5	TRBJ2-7	.	many	14	TGTGCCAGCAGTTCGATGCAGGGGCCGTACGAGCAGTACTTC	CASSSMQGPYEQYF
TRBV10-3	TRBJ2-7	TRBD1	many	14	TGTGCCATCAGGGGACAGGGGGGAGACTACGAGCAGTACTTC	CAIRGQGGDYEQYF
TRBV29-1	TRBJ1-2	.	many	15	TGCAGCGTTGCGGATTGGGGGCCGAGTGACTATGGCTACACCTTC	CSVADWGPSDYGYTF
TRBV7-9	TRBJ1-2	.	many	15	TGTGCCAGCAGCTCTACCCTGACAGCTAACTATGGCTACACCTTC	CASSSTLTANYGYTF
TRBV20-1	TRBJ2-7	TRBD2	many	13	TGCAGTGCCGGGCTAGCGGCCTACTACGAGCAGTACTTC	CSAGLAAYYEQYF
TRBV19	TRBJ1-5	TRBD1	many	14	TGTGCCAGTACCCAGGACAGGGTGGGCCAGCCCCAGCATTTT	CASTQDRVGQPQHF
TRBV5-1	TRBJ1-1	TRBD1	many	13	TGCGCCAGCTCTCAGGGGGTAGGCACTGAAGCTTTCTTT	CASSQGVGTEAFF
TRBV29-1	TRBJ1-2	TRBD1	many	15	TGCAGTGCCGTCGAAACCGGGACAGGGAACTATGGCTACACCTTC	CSAVETGTGNYGYTF
TRBV11-1	TRBJ2-1	.	.	13	TGTGCCAGCTCACTGTCGTTGTTCAATGAGCAGTTCTTC	CASSLSLFNEQFF
TRBV4-3	TRBJ2-7	.	few	15	TGCGCCAGCAGCCAAGGAACGGGAACCGCCTACGAGCAGTACTTC	CASSQGTGTAYEQYF
TRBV10-3	TRBJ2-5	TRBD2	many	15	TGTGCCATCAGTCGACTAGCGGGGCAAGGAGAGACCCAGTACTTC	CAISRLAGQGETQYF
TRBV6-1	TRBJ1-2	TRBD1	.	14	TGTGCCAGCAGTCGCGGACAGGGGAACTATGGCTACACCTTC	CASSRGQGNYGYTF
TRBV12-3/TRBV12-4	TRBJ2-2	TRBD2	many	15	TGTGCCAGCAGTCCCAGGACTAGCGCCAGCGGGGAGCTGTTTTTT	CASSPRTSASGELFF
TRBV28	TRBJ1-2	.	many	14	TGTGCCAGCAGTTCAGGGGTTTTGGGATATGGCTACACCTTC	CASSSGVLGYGYTF
TRBV7-2	TRBJ2-7	.	many	15	TGTGCCAGCAGCTTAGCCGGTACCAACCTCTACGAGCAGTACTTC	CASSLAGTNLYEQYF
TRBV30	TRBJ1-2	.	many	13	TGTGCCTGGACCGTCGGGTCAACTTATGGCTACACCTTC	CAWTVGSTYGYTF
TRBV5-1	TRBJ2-5	TRBD1	.	14	TGCGCCAGCCGTCCAAGGACAGGGGTAGAGACCCAGTACTTC	CASRPRTGVETQYF
TRBV20-1	TRBJ2-5	.	many	14	TGCAGTGCTACCCGGGGCTCGGGACAAGAGACCCAGTACTTC	CSATRGSGQETQYF
TRBV12-3/TRBV12-4	TRBJ1-1	.	many	12	TGTGCCAGCAGGCGGGGGTTCTTAGAAGCTTTCTTT	CASRRGFLEAFF
TRBV7-6	TRBJ2-7	TRBD2	many	15	TGTGCCAGCAGCCGGCTCAGCGGGAGGGAATACGAGCAGTACTTC	CASSRLSGREYEQYF
TRBV25-1	TRBJ1-1	.	many	12	TGTGCCAGCAGTGAATGGGACACTGAAGCTTTCTTT	CASSEWDTEAFF
TRBV2	TRBJ1-1	.	many	14	TGTGCCAGCAGTGAGGCAGGGGCGGTCACTGAAGCTTTCTTT	CASSEAGAVTEAFF
TRBV10-3	TRBJ2-1	TRBD1	many	13	TGTGCCATCGGATCTCAGGGGGCAAATGAGCAGTTCTTC	CAIGSQGANEQFF
TRBV6-5	TRBJ2-7	.	.	14	TGTGCCAGCAGTTTAGGGACAAGTGCGAACGAGCAGTACTTC	CASSLGTSANEQYF
TRBV5-1	TRBJ1-1	TRBD1	many	15	TGCGCCAGCAGCTGGACAGGGACCATGAACACTGAAGCTTTCTTT	CASSWTGTMNTEAFF
TRBV7-9	TRBJ1-1	.	.	12	TGTGCCAGCACCAGGGACGCAGCTGAAGCTTTCTTT	CASTRDAAEAFF
TRBV5-1	TRBJ1-1	TRBD1	.	14	TGCGCCAGCAAATGGACAGGGGACGACACTGAAGCTTTCTTT	CASKWTGDDTEAFF
TRBV2	TRBJ2-5	.	.	10	TGTGCCAGCAGTCTTGGTTCCCAGTACTTC	CASSLGSQYF
TRBV20-1	TRBJ1-5	.	many	17	TGCAGTGCTACCGGACACCCGATATTTTATAGCAATCAGCCCCAGCATTTT	CSATGHPIFYSNQPQHF
TRBV5-1	TRBJ1-6	.	many	20	TGCGCCAGCAGCTCGGAGGGAGTTTGGACCGGGAGCTCCTATAATTCACCCCTCCACTTT	CASSSEGVWTGSSYNSPLHF
TRBV28	TRBJ2-7	.	.	12	TGTGCCAGCAGTTTAAAGCGGTACGAGCAGTACTTC	CASSLKRYEQYF
TRBV6-5	TRBJ2-7	TRBD2	many	15	TGTGCCAGCAGTTCCCAGGGGACGCGGGGGGACGAGCAGTACTTC	CASSSQGTRGDEQYF
TRBV2	TRBJ1-6	.	many	13	TGTGCCAGCGGAGGATCCTGGAATTCACCCCTCCACTTT	CASGGSWNSPLHF
TRBV6-1	TRBJ2-5	TRBD2	.	15	TGTGCCAGCAGCGGAGAGGGCGGGAGAGCGGAGACCCAGTACTTC	CASSGEGGRAETQYF
TRBV6-5	TRBJ2-5	.	many	17	TGTGCCAGCAGTTACTCGATGTTGAGGGGAACTGCGGAGACCCAGTACTTC	CASSYSMLRGTAETQYF
TRBV29-1	TRBJ2-7	.	many	10	TGCAGCGTGCTCGTGGAGAAGCAGTACTTC	CSVLVEKQYF
TRBV6-1	TRBJ2-7	.	.	12	TGTGCCAGCCAAAAAAACTACGGCGAGCAGTACTTC	CASQKNYGEQYF